This TCR beta chain was captured by sequencing in a study of T-cell memory formation after mild COVID-19 (TCRdb year 2021). General notes on the study: TCR sequence clusters from the two donors were largely donor specific. T-cell clones expanding and contracting after mild COVID-19 in two donors were tracked by longitudinal TCRalpha and TCRbeta repertoire sequencing. Two young, previously healthy adult volunteers made up the cohort, one male and one female.

Overall study results and their limits: Only a couple of mild cases were covered in the study, and larger cohorts including severe cases with pre-infection samples were considered necessary. Clones that contracted from day 15 to 85 showed balanced CD4/CD8 phenotypes, whereas a second wave of clones that expanded from day 15 to 37 leaned towards CD4+. Contracting CD4+ clones were located mainly in the CM and EM memory subsets, whereas CD8+ clones were found to be enriched in EMRA. Whether the second-wave clones peaking on day 37 were SARS-CoV-2 specific was not confirmed. Some responding clones were found in pre-infection memory, which suggests that pre-existing cross-reactive memory T cells took part in the SARS-CoV-2 response.

This clonotype was recorded a few times. Which antigen it targets is not known. There are no base qualities to consult, and no much larger clone falls within one base. The run used an Illumina NovaSeq 6000. TCRalpha and TCRbeta cDNA libraries were built by 5'RACE with constant-segment primers, adding sample barcodes and unique molecular identifiers. RNA was extracted from every sample with Trizol reagent. Library amplification was performed in two PCR steps, and a second sample barcode and Illumina TruSeq adapters were introduced in the second step. The libraries were sequenced on an Illumina NovaSeq using 2 x 150 bp paired-end reads. For the original study's pipeline: Reads were demultiplexed and collapsed into UMI-guided consensus sequences with migec v1.2.7. Using mixcr v2.1.11, UMI consensuses were aligned to TRA and TRB V and J templates and then assembled into clonotypes. A clonotype was counted as expanded or contracted only if both edgeR and NoisET called the change significant, with noise models trained on biological replicates. For edgeR calls, the cutoffs were a false discovery rate-adjusted p below 0.01 and a log2 fold-change threshold of 1. As an exploratory analysis of dynamics, max-normalized trajectories of the 1000 most abundant clonotypes were examined by PCA with hierarchical clustering. Separately sequenced CD4+ and CD8+ repertoires were used to assign the CD4 or CD8 phenotype of responding clones. TCRdb itself trimmed the public reads at Q25 with fastp, ran MiXCR and retained productive beta chains. Every entry covers one CDR3 protein and lists the most common genes and DNA from its rows. The V and J calls and clone size are TCRdb's, not the authors'. The sample table contains roughly 250,000 distinct CDR3 sequences; only one count was recorded for roughly 15% of them. Together, the top ten hold roughly 3.6% of the sample.

PBMCs were isolated by Ficoll-Paque density gradient centrifugation. Sequenced input: PBMCs or a T cell subset sorted from them (not recorded which). The clonotype originates from a man between 18 and 29 years old who had mild COVID-19 (a few samples of this study predate the infection). The sample titles of this study are shuffled in the database, so cell type and time point are left out; the donor was told from shared clones.

The CDR3 has the sequence CASSLGGLGETQYF. The DNA sequence follows: TGCGCCAGCAGCCTAGGAGGGTTAGGAGAGACCCAGTACTTC. The sequence is built from TRBV4-3 and TRBJ2-5; a tentative D call is TRBD2 (6 bases match). The trim is 4 bases for V and 4 bases for J, with a gap of 13 bases between the germline ends. The germline V gene yields LGHNA for CDR1 and YSLEER for CDR2. From the cysteine up to the phenylalanine, the CDR3 has a length of 14 residues. Just the 42-base CDR3 DNA is kept, in frame starting at base 1.